Presented here are 21 T cell receptor beta chains from one specimen sequenced in a study of shared clonotypes between healthy human individuals. Assay: immunoSEQ multiplex PCR; the TCRdb copy retains only in-frame clones and omits some. The sample records about 2.1 million clones, 90% to 95% being singletons. CD8 cells classed as naive were CD45RO-negative and positively selected for CCR7, excluding terminally differentiated effector memory CD45RA+ cells. The sample taken for sequencing was naive CD8+ T cells from PBMCs. All receptors come from a man aged 18 to 29 in good health. Some clones in this sample may be carry-over from other donors' samples.

This sequence joins TRBV15 and TRBJ2-7; tentatively, D is TRBD2 (5 bases). V lost 5 bases, J lost 2 bases, and 10 bases lay in between. This CDR3 has 13 amino acids. The germline CDR1 and CDR2 sequences are LNHNV and YYDKDF (reference sequence). The CDR3 DNA reads as TGTGCCACCAGCGTGGCGGAGGCCTACGAGCAGTACTTC. Translating gives CATSVAEAYEQYF.

V usage is TRBV29-1 and J usage is TRBJ2-7; no definite D call. The germline V gene has CDR1 SQVTM and CDR2 ANQGSEA. V was trimmed by 4 bases and J by 6 bases, leaving 13 bases between them. This CDR3 has 12 residues. CDR3 in amino acids: CSVVGTPTEQYF. In DNA form, the CDR3 reads TGCAGCGTTGTAGGTACCCCCACCGAGCAGTACTTC.

This clone appeared a single time. The same CDR3 can be traced to other DNA sequences in this sample. The chain employs TRBV11-2 and TRBJ2-7; tentatively, D is TRBD2 (5 bases). V dropped 1 base and J dropped 4 bases, with 8 bases sitting between them. In germline, CDR1 is SGHAT, CDR2 FQNNGV. This CDR3 is built from 13 residues. The CDR3 reads CASSLVSGYEQYF. In DNA form, the CDR3 reads TGTGCCAGCAGCTTAGTAAGCGGATACGAGCAGTACTTC. The complete variable domain, with remaining parts taken from reference TRBV11-2 and TRBJ2-7, reads EAGVAQSPRYKIIEKRQSVAFWCNPISGHATLYWYQQILGQGPKLLIQFQNNGVVDDSQLPKDRFSAERLKGVDSTLKIQPAKLEDSAVYLCASSLVSGYEQYFGPGTRLTVT.

The V gene is TRBV6-1, the J gene TRBJ2-1; 8 bases map to TRBD1. Germline CDR1 reads MNHNS; CDR2 reads SASEGT. Trimming removed 6 bases from V and 7 bases from J; junction bases left unmatched: 5. The CDR3 spans 13 residues. The CDR3 protein is CASRTGVRNEQFF. The DNA of the CDR3 is TGTGCCAGCAGGACAGGGGTCCGGAATGAGCAGTTCTTC.

This chain links TRBV15 with TRBJ2-2; maybe TRBD2 (6 bases). Trimming pared 5 bases from V and 6 bases from J, leaving 13 bases between. CDR3 length equals 14 residues. The germline V gene has CDR1 LNHNV and CDR2 YYDKDF (reference sequence). This CDR3 reads CATSVSGRPGELFF. In DNA, the CDR3 is TGTGCCACCAGCGTTTCGGGGAGGCCCGGGGAGCTGTTTTTT.

This clone has more than one count but fewer than ten. This rearrangement joins TRBV9 to TRBJ2-2; D unclear. CDR1 is SGDLS, CDR2 YYNGEE, per germline. The CDR3 totals 15 residues. V lost 4 bases and J lost 6, with 16 bases in between. For the CDR3, the DNA is TGTGCCAGCAGCCCGCGTTTGGTGGAAGCCGGGGAGCTGTTTTTT. Encoded protein: CASSPRLVEAGELFF.

This clone occurred a few times. This sample includes further DNA sequences coding for the same CDR3. The chain recombines TRBV9 with TRBJ2-1, with a weak D call TRBD2 (5 bases). Trimming removed 0 bases at V and 4 bases at J, with 5 bases between. The CDR3 has 13 amino acids. CDR1 is SGDLS and CDR2 is YYNGEE in the germline V gene. CDR3 sequence reads: CASSVGRYNEQFF. The DNA for the CDR3 is TGTGCCAGCAGCGTAGGGAGGTACAATGAGCAGTTCTTC.

The chain uses TRBV25-1 and TRBJ2-1, with TRBD2 matching 11 bases. The CDR3 has 16 amino acids. V lost 3 bases to trimming and J lost 3 bases; unmatched junction nucleotides: 4. CDR1 and CDR2 from the germline V gene are MGHDK and SYGVNS. The CDR3, as DNA: TGTGCCAGCAGTGAGCAGGGACTAGCGGACTACAATGAGCAGTTCTTC. This encodes CASSEQGLADYNEQFF.

This clone was found once. Mismatch with germline at one junction end may stem from a read error. The gene calls are TRBV5-6 and TRBJ1-2; D unresolved. The CDR3 runs to 10 residues. Per the germline V gene, CDR1 is SGHDT and CDR2 is YYEEEE. CDR3 sequence reads: CASSCREASF. The CDR3 DNA reads as TGTGCCAGCAGCTGCCGGGAGGCCAGTTTC.

The J gene is TRBJ2-1, the V gene TRBV27, with D unclear. Germline values: CDR1 MNHEY, CDR2 SMNVEV (reference sequence). V lost 5 bases and J lost 9, with 11 bases in between. The CDR3 is 12 amino acids. The CDR3 DNA reads as TGTGCCAGCAGTGAACTGGACCGTGAGCAGTTCTTC. Translation gives CASSELDREQFF.

The chain links TRBV4-3 to TRBJ2-2; D may be TRBD2 (5 bases). The germline V gene encodes CDR1 LGHNA and CDR2 YSLEER. The ends were cut back, 2 bases at V and 8 bases at J, with 21 bases in the middle. This CDR3 has 17 residues. Here the CDR3 reads CASSQKTSWRAEGELFF. For the CDR3, the DNA is TGCGCCAGCAGCCAAAAAACTTCTTGGCGGGCCGAAGGGGAGCTGTTTTTT.

The gene calls are TRBV9 and TRBJ1-5, with a possible D match to TRBD1 (6 bases). Trimming took 3 bases from V and 7 from J, leaving 14 bases between them. This CDR3 comprises 14 residues. Germline CDR1 is SGDLS and CDR2 is YYNGEE. CDR3: CASSGGAEGQPQHF. In DNA, the CDR3 is TGTGCCAGCAGCGGGGGGGCAGAGGGACAGCCCCAGCATTTT.

CDR3 in amino acids: CASSLEGPNYTQYF. The CDR3 DNA reads TGTGCCAGCAGTTTAGAAGGGCCCAATTATACGCAGTATTTT. The chain couples TRBV28 to TRBJ2-3; D remains ambiguous. Trimming stripped 2 bases from V and 7 bases from J, with 13 bases between. Germline loops: CDR1 MDHEN, CDR2 SYDVKM. CDR3 length: 14 amino acids.

V is TRBV27 and J is TRBJ2-7; D gene unclear. Germline V gives CDR1 MNHEY, CDR2 SMNVEV (reference sequence). The CDR3 loop spans 13 amino acids. Trimming removed 3 bases at V and 4 bases at J, with 10 bases between. CDR3 nucleotides: TGTGCCAGCAGTTTCACGACCGGGTACGAGCAGTACTTC. Translating it yields CASSFTTGYEQYF.

In this sample, this clone turned up once. The chain has TRBV7-8 and TRBJ2-1, with 13 bases lining up with TRBD2. The CDR3 is made up of 15 amino acids. Unmatched junction bases numbered 5, after V lost 4 bases and J lost 8 bases. Looked up from germline, CDR1 is SGHVS and CDR2 is FQNEAQ. CDR3 region: CASSWTSGRGDEQFF. The CDR3, as DNA: TGTGCCAGCAGCTGGACTAGCGGGAGAGGCGATGAGCAGTTCTTC.

The V call is TRBV7-6, the J call TRBJ2-7; D perhaps matches TRBD2 (6 bases). CDR1 SGHVS and CDR2 FNYEAQ come from the germline V gene. CDR3 length equals 14 residues. Deletions cut 6 bases from V and 3 bases from J, with 15 bases between. Written as DNA, the CDR3 is TGTGCCAGCAGTCCCGGGGGAGCGGGCTACGAGCAGTACTTC. Translated: CASSPGGAGYEQYF.

The rearrangement uses TRBV30 and TRBJ2-7; the match to TRBD1 covers 11 bases. J gave up 6 bases and V 4 bases, and 8 bases lay outside the gene matches. CDR1 is GTSNPN, CDR2 SVGIG, per germline (reference sequence). This CDR3 has 14 residues. This CDR3 reads CAWTVKGTGGEQYF. CDR3 bases: TGTGCCTGGACAGTAAAAGGGACAGGGGGCGAGCAGTACTTC.

The chain employs TRBV27 and TRBJ1-1, with a weak D call TRBD1 (6 bases). Germline lookup yields CDR1 MNHEY and CDR2 SMNVEV (reference sequence). The germline V and J ends were trimmed by 6 bases and 1 base, with 12 bases remaining between them. The CDR3 is 14 residues long. For the CDR3, the DNA is TGTGCCAGCAGAACCGACAGGCGGAACACTGAAGCTTTCTTT. The encoded protein is CASRTDRRNTEAFF.

This clone was counted a single time. The chain is built from TRBV28 and TRBJ2-7, with D uncertain. The V gene's germline CDR1 is MDHEN and CDR2 SYDVKM. Trimming removed 2 bases at V and 5 bases at J, with 13 bases between. There are 14 residues in the CDR3. The CDR3 nucleotides read TGTGCCAGCAGTTTACCCGGACGTGAGCACGAGCAGTACTTC. This encodes CASSLPGREHEQYF. The full variable domain, its missing parts supplied by reference TRBV28 and TRBJ2-7, is DVKVTQSSRYLVKRTGEKVFLECVQDMDHENMFWYRQDPGLGLRLIYFSYDVKMKEKGDIPEGYSVSREKKERFSLILESASTNQTSMYLCASSLPGREHEQYFGPGTRLTVT.

A remark on this clone: Distinct nucleotide sequences in the sample also encode this CDR3. The gene calls are TRBV27 and TRBJ1-1; D is uncertain. V shed 4 bases and J shed 0 bases, with 9 bases lying between them. The CDR3 contains 14 residues. Germline CDR1 and CDR2: MNHEY and SMNVEV (reference sequence). DNA for the CDR3: TGTGCCAGCAGTTGGGGTGGAATGAACACTGAAGCTTTCTTT. Protein sequence: CASSWGGMNTEAFF.

This clone was detected only a few times. Additional DNA sequences in this sample encode the identical CDR3. The chain combines TRBV7-9 with TRBJ2-1; D gene unclear. The CDR3 has 12 residues. V shed 5 bases and J shed 6 bases, with 8 bases lying between them. From germline, CDR1 is SEHNR and CDR2 FQNEAQ (reference sequence). This CDR3 is CASSLTRNEQFF. The CDR3 nucleotides are TGTGCCAGCAGCCTGACTCGCAATGAGCAGTTCTTC.